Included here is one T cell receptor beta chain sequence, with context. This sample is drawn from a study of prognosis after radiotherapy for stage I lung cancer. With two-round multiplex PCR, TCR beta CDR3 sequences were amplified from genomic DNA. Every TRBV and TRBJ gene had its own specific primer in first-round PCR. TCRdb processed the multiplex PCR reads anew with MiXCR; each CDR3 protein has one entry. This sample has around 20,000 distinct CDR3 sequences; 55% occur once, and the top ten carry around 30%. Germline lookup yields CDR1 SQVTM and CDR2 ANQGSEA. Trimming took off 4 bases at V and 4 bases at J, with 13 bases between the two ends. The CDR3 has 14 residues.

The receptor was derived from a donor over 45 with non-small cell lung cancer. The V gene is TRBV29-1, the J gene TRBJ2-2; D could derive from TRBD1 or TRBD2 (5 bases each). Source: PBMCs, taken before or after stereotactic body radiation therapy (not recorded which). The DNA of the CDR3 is TGCAGCGTTGCGGGGCCGGTAGCCACCGGGGAGCTGTTTTTT. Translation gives CSVAGPVATGELFF.